Listed below are T cell receptor beta chains from one sample, sequenced in a study of blood T cell repertoires in COVID-19. TCRdb's copy holds only in-frame clones and misses some; the assay was immunoSEQ multiplex PCR. There are almost 250,000 clones in the sample; roughly 86% occur only once, and around 1.6% lies in the top ten. The sample was peripheral blood. The receptors derive from a woman aged 60-75 years who had recovered from COVID-19. Each CDR3 is given with its conserved first and last residue. The order of the fields is clone size, J gene, V gene, D gene, CDR3 protein, CDR3 DNA. A D gene is named only where the DNA matches it firmly. Clone size is stated in some rows and not others, as once, few, many or a class when expanded.

clone_size: .; j_call: TRBJ2-7; v_call: TRBV15; d_call: .; cdr3_aa: CATSPLRSYEQYF; cdr3_nt: TGTGCCACCAGCCCCCTCCGCTCCTACGAGCAGTACTTC
clone_size: .; j_call: TRBJ1-2; v_call: TRBV29-1; d_call: .; cdr3_aa: CSVEVRGGYGYTF; cdr3_nt: TGCAGCGTTGAAGTCAGGGGTGGCTATGGCTACACCTTC
clone_size: .; j_call: TRBJ2-5; v_call: TRBV5-8; d_call: .; cdr3_aa: CASTPRGGQETQYF; cdr3_nt: TGTGCCAGCACTCCGAGGGGGGGTCAAGAGACCCAGTACTTC
clone_size: .; j_call: TRBJ2-1; v_call: TRBV28; d_call: .; cdr3_aa: CASSLRWRNEQFF; cdr3_nt: TGTGCCAGCAGCCTTAGGTGGAGAAATGAGCAGTTCTTC
clone_size: .; j_call: TRBJ2-5; v_call: TRBV19; d_call: .; cdr3_aa: CASSIPSAPQETQYF; cdr3_nt: TGTGCCAGTAGTATCCCTAGCGCACCCCAAGAGACCCAGTACTTC
clone_size: .; j_call: TRBJ1-1; v_call: TRBV2; d_call: TRBD1; cdr3_aa: CASSDIQGTEAFF; cdr3_nt: TGTGCCAGCAGTGATATACAGGGGACCGAAGCTTTCTTT
clone_size: .; j_call: TRBJ1-5; v_call: TRBV24-1; d_call: .; cdr3_aa: CATSDLENQPQHF; cdr3_nt: TGTGCCACCAGTGATTTAGAGAATCAGCCCCAGCATTTT
clone_size: .; j_call: TRBJ2-1; v_call: TRBV28; d_call: TRBD2; cdr3_aa: CASSFWASGVGGQFF; cdr3_nt: TGTGCCAGCAGTTTTTGGGCTAGCGGGGTTGGGGGGCAGTTCTTC
clone_size: .; j_call: TRBJ1-4; v_call: TRBV5-1; d_call: TRBD1; cdr3_aa: CASSATGTASFINEKLFF; cdr3_nt: TGCGCCAGCAGTGCCACCGGGACAGCTTCCTTTATCAATGAAAAACTGTTTTTT
clone_size: .; j_call: TRBJ1-2; v_call: TRBV20-1; d_call: .; cdr3_aa: CSAAQGRPF; cdr3_nt: TGCAGTGCTGCTCAGGGAAGGCCCTTC
clone_size: .; j_call: TRBJ1-3; v_call: TRBV10-3; d_call: .; cdr3_aa: CAISAGDGNTIYF; cdr3_nt: TGTGCCATCAGTGCAGGGGATGGAAACACCATATATTTT
clone_size: once; j_call: TRBJ1-1; v_call: TRBV7-2; d_call: .; cdr3_aa: CASRGQMNTEAFF; cdr3_nt: TGTGCCAGTCGAGGGCAAATGAACACTGAAGCTTTCTTT